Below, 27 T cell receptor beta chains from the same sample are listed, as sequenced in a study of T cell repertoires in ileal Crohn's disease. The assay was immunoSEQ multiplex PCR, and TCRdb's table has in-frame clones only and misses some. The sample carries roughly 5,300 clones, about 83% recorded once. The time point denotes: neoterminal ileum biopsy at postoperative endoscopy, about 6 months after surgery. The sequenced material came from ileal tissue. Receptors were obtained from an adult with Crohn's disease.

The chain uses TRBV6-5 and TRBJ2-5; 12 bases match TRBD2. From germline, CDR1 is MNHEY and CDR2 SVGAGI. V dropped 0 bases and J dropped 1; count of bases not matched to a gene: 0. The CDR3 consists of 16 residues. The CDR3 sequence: CASSYSGLAGQETQYF. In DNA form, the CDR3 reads TGTGCCAGCAGTTACTCGGGACTAGCGGGCCAAGAGACCCAGTACTTC.

The CDR3 DNA reads as TGTGCCAGCAGTTTCGAGCATTCCTACGAGCAGTACTTC. It yields the protein CASSFEHSYEQYF. The rearrangement joins TRBV6-1 to TRBJ2-7; D remains unclear. From germline, CDR1 is MNHNS and CDR2 SASEGT. V was clipped by 5 bases and J by 1 base, with 9 bases between them. CDR3 length: 13 residues.

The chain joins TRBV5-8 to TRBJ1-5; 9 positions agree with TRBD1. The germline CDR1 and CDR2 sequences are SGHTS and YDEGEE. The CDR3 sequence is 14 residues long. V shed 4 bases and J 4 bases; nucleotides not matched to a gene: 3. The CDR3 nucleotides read TGTGCCAGCAGCCGGGGACAGGGAAATCAGCCCCAGCATTTT. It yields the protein CASSRGQGNQPQHF. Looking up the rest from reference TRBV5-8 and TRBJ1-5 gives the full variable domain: EAGVTQSPTHLIKTRGQQATLRCSPISGHTSVYWYQQALGLGLQFLLWYDEGEERNRGNFPPRFSGRQFPNYSSELNVNALELEDSALYLCASSRGQGNQPQHFGDGTRLSIL.

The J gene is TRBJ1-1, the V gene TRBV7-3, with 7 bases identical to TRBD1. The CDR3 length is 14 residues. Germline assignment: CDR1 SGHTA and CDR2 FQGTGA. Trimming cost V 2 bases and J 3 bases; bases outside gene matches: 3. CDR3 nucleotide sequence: TGTGCCAGCAGCTTACAGGGGGGTGACACTGAAGCTTTCTTT. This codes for CASSLQGGDTEAFF.

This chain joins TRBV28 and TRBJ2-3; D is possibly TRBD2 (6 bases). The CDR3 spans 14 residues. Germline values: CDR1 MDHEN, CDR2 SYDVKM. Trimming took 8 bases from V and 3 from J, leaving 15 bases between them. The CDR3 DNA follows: TGTGCCAGCGGAGGGTGGGTAAGGACAGATACGCAGTATTTT. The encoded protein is CASGGWVRTDTQYF.

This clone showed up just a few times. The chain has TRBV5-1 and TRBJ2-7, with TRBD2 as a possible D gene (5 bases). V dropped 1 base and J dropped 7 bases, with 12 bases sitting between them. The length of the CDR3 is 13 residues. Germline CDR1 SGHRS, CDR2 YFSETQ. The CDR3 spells CASSLYSAEEQYF. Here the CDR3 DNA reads TGCGCCAGCAGCTTGTATAGCGCTGAGGAGCAGTACTTC.

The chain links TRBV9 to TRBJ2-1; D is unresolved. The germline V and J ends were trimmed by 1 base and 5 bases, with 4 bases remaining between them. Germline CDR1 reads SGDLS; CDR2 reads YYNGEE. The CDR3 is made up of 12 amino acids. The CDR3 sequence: CASSVFDNEQFF. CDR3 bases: TGTGCCAGCAGCGTATTCGACAATGAGCAGTTCTTC.

Here the CDR3 reads CASRARSRSNTGELFF. For the CDR3, the DNA is TGTGCCAGCAGGGCCCGATCGCGGTCGAACACCGGGGAGCTGTTTTTT. This chain uses TRBV9 with TRBJ2-2; D call uncertain. Per the germline V gene, CDR1 is SGDLS and CDR2 is YYNGEE. The germline V and J ends were trimmed by 5 bases and 0 bases, with 14 bases remaining between them. The CDR3 covers 16 residues.

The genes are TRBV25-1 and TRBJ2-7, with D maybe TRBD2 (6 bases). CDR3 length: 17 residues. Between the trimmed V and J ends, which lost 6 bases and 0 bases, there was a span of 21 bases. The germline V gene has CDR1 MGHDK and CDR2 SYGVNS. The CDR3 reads CASSRRGPGGSSYEQYF. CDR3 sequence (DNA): TGTGCCAGCAGCCGAAGGGGTCCAGGAGGGAGCTCCTACGAGCAGTACTTC.

CDR3 region: CAWSQAGTENTGELFF. The CDR3, as DNA: TGTGCCTGGAGCCAGGCCGGGACAGAGAACACCGGGGAGCTGTTTTTT. The chain uses TRBV30 and TRBJ2-2, with 7 bases matching TRBD1. The CDR3 is 16 amino acids. Trimming removed 3 bases from V and 1 base from J; junction bases left unmatched: 8. Germline V gene data show CDR1 as GTSNPN and CDR2 as SVGIG (reference sequence).

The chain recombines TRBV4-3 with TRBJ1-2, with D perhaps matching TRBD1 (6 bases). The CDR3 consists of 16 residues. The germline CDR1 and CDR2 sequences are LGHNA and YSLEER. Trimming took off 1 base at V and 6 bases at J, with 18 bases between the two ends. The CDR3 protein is CASSQVPGVRLNGYTF. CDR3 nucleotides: TGCGCCAGCAGCCAAGTTCCAGGGGTGAGGTTGAATGGCTACACCTTC.

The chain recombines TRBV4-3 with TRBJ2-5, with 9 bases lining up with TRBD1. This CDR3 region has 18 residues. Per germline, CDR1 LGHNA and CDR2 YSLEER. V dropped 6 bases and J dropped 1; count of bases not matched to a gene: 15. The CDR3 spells CASSLRDRVFAAQETQYF. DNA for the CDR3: TGCGCCAGCAGTCTACGGGACAGGGTATTTGCAGCCCAAGAGACCCAGTACTTC.

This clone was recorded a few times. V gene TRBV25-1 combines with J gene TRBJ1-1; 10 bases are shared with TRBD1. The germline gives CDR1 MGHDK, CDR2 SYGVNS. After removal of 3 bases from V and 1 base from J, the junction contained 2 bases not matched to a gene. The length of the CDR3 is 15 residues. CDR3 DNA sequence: TGTGCCAGCAGTGAGTGGACAGGGGGGAACACTGAAGCTTTCTTT. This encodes CASSEWTGGNTEAFF.

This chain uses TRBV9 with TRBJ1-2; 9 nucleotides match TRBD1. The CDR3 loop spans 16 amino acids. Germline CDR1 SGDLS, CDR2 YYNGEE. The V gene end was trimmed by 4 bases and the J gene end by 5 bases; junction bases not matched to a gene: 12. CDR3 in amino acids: CASSTSPGQGGYGYTF. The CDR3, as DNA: TGTGCCAGCAGCACAAGTCCGGGACAGGGAGGGTATGGCTACACCTTC.

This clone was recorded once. The CDR3 sequence: CASSLHLQGYGYTF. CDR3 nucleotide sequence: TGTGCCAGCAGCTTACACCTGCAGGGCTATGGCTACACCTTC. The genes are TRBV14 and TRBJ1-2, with TRBD1 as a possible D gene (5 bases). Germline V gives CDR1 SGHDN, CDR2 FVKESK. The CDR3 is 14 residues long. With 5 bases removed from V and 4 bases from J, the gap between germline ends came to 14 bases.

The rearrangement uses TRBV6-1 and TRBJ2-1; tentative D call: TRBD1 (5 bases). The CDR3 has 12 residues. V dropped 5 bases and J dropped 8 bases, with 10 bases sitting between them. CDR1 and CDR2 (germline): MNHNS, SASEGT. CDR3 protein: CASSLTGHEQFF. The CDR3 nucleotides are TGTGCCAGCAGTCTCACAGGTCATGAGCAGTTCTTC.

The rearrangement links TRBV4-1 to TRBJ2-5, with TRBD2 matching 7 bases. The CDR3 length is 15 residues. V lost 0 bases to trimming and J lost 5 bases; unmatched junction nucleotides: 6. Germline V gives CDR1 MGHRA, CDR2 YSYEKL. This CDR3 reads CASSQDGTSVETQYF. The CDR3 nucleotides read TGCGCCAGCAGCCAAGATGGTACTAGCGTGGAGACCCAGTACTTC.

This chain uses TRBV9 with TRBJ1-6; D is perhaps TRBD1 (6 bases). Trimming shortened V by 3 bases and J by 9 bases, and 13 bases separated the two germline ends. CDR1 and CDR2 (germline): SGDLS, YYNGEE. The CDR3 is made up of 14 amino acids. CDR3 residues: CASSDDRNTSPLHF. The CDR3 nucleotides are TGTGCCAGCAGCGATGACAGGAACACTTCACCCCTCCACTTT. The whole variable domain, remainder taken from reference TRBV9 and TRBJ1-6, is DSGVTQTPKHLITATGQRVTLRCSPRSGDLSVYWYQQSLDQGLQFLIQYYNGEERAKGNILERFSAQQFPDLHSELNLSSLELGDSALYFCASSDDRNTSPLHFGNGTRLTVT.

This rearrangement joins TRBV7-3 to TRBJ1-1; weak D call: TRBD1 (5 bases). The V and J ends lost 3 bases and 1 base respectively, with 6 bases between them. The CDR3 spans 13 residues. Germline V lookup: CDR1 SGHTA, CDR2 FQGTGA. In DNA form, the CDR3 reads TGTGCCAGCAGCTTGGGGACGAACACTGAAGCTTTCTTT. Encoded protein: CASSLGTNTEAFF.

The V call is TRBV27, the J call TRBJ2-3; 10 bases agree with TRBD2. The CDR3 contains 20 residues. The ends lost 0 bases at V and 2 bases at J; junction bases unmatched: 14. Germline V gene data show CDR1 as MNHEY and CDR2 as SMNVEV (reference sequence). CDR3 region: CASSLSELPASGGYTDTQYF. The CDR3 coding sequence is TGTGCCAGCAGTTTATCCGAACTGCCGGCTAGCGGGGGCTACACAGATACGCAGTATTTT.

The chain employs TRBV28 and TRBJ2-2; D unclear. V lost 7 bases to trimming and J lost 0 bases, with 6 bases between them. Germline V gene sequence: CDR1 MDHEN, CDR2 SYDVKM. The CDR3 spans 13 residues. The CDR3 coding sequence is TGTGCCAGCACCCATACGAACACCGGGGAGCTGTTTTTT. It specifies CASTHTNTGELFF.

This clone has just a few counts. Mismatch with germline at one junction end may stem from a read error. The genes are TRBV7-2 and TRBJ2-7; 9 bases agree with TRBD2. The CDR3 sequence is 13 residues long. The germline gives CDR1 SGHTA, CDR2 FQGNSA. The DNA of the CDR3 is TGTGCCAGCAGCCTAGCGGGGCCCTACGAGCAGTACTTC. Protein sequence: CASSLAGPYEQYF.

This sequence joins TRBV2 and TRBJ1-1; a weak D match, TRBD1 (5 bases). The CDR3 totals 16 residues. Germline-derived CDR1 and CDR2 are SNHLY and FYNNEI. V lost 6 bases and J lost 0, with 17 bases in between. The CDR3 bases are TGTGCCAGCAGGGGGCGCCGTGCGGGAATGAACACTGAAGCTTTCTTT. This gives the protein CASRGRRAGMNTEAFF.

CDR3: CASASSGRNYGYTF. The CDR3 nucleotides are TGTGCCAGTGCGTCTTCGGGACGGAACTATGGCTACACCTTC. The chain links TRBV19 to TRBJ1-2, with D possibly being TRBD1 (5 bases). Germline CDR1 is LNHDA and CDR2 is SQIVND (reference sequence). Trimming cost V 8 bases and J 2 bases, with 15 bases left between them. The CDR3 consists of 14 residues. The entire variable domain, with the rest obtained from reference TRBV19 and TRBJ1-2, is as follows: DGGITQSPKYLFRKEGQNVTLSCEQNLNHDAMYWYRQDPGQGLRLIYYSQIVNDFQKGDIAEGYSVSREKKESFPLTVTSAQKNPTAFYLCASASSGRNYGYTFGSGTRLTVV.

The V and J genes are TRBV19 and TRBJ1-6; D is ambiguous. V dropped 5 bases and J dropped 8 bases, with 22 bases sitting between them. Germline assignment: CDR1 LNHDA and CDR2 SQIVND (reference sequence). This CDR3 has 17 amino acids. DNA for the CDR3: TGTGCCAGTAGTGCAGCCCCCGGGCGACGGACCGATTCACCCCTCCACTTT. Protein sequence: CASSAAPGRRTDSPLHF.

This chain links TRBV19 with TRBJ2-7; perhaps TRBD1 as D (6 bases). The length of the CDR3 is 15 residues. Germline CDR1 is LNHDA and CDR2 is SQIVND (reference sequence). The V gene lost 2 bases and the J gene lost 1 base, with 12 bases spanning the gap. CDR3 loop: CASSISGRGSYEQYF. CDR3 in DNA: TGTGCCAGTAGTATATCGGGCAGGGGATCCTACGAGCAGTACTTC. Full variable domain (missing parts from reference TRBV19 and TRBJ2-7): DGGITQSPKYLFRKEGQNVTLSCEQNLNHDAMYWYRQDPGQGLRLIYYSQIVNDFQKGDIAEGYSVSREKKESFPLTVTSAQKNPTAFYLCASSISGRGSYEQYFGPGTRLTVT.

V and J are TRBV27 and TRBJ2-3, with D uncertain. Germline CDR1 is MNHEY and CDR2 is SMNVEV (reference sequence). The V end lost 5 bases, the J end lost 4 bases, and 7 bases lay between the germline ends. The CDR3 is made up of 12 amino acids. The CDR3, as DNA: TGTGCCAGCAGTCGGCCCCCAGATACGCAGTATTTT. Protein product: CASSRPPDTQYF.